Listed below are T cell receptor beta chains from one sample, sequenced in a study of T cell responses to AZD1222 COVID-19 vaccine. Using immunoSEQ multiplex PCR, the repertoire was profiled, and TCRdb retains in-frame clones only, with some absent. In the table there are just over 70,000 clones, around 85% of which are singletons. This specimen was peripheral blood, taken on day 0 of AZD1222 vaccination. These receptors were collected from an adult in good health. CDR3s include the opening cysteine and the closing phenylalanine or tryptophan. A D gene is named only where the DNA matches it firmly. Only some rows state a clone size, as once, few, many or a class for expanded clones.

V gene	D gene	CDR3 length	clone size	J gene	CDR3 DNA	CDR3 protein
TRBV5-4	NA	14	NA	TRBJ2-1	TGTGCCAGCAGCCGGGCCGGCAAGAGGGATGAGCAGTTCTTC	CASSRAGKRDEQFF
TRBV2	NA	12	NA	TRBJ2-1	TGTGCCAGCAGCGCAGGGGTTACTGAGCAGTTCTTC	CASSAGVTEQFF
TRBV6-1	NA	14	NA	TRBJ2-7	TGTGCCAGCAGTGAAATGGGGGCTAGGAACGAGCAGTACTTC	CASSEMGARNEQYF
TRBV15	TRBD2	20	NA	TRBJ2-1	TGTGCCACCAGCAGAGAAGGAGGACTAGCGGGAGTCGGCTCCTACAATGAGCAGTTCTTC	CATSREGGLAGVGSYNEQFF
TRBV29-1	NA	12	few	TRBJ1-2	TGCAGCGTTGTAGGCAGGCCCTATGGCTACACCTTC	CSVVGRPYGYTF
TRBV30	TRBD2	15	NA	TRBJ2-7	TGTGCCTGGAGCCCAGGACTAGCGGGGACTTACGAGCAGTACTTC	CAWSPGLAGTYEQYF
TRBV5-5	NA	13	NA	TRBJ2-2	TGTGCCAGCAGCTTGGTAAGCCTTGCGGAGCTGTTTTTT	CASSLVSLAELFF
TRBV14	NA	14	NA	TRBJ2-7	TGTGCCAGCAGCCAAGTGATGAGAGGGACCGAGCAGTACTTC	CASSQVMRGTEQYF
TRBV1	NA	17	NA	TRBJ2-2	TGCACCAGCAGGATTCGGCGGGAGGGCCATCACACCGGGGAGCTGTTTTTT	CTSRIRREGHHTGELFF
TRBV18	TRBD1	14	NA	TRBJ1-5	TGTGCCAGCTCGGACAGGGGGCCAAGTCAGCCCCAGCATTTT	CASSDRGPSQPQHF
TRBV30	TRBD1	12	NA	TRBJ2-7	TGTGCCTGGAGTGACAGGGGGAACGAGCAGTACTTC	CAWSDRGNEQYF
TRBV7-9	TRBD1	12	NA	TRBJ1-6	TGTGCCAGCAATCTAGGGGGCACCACCCTCCACTTT	CASNLGGTTLHF
TRBV2	TRBD2	14	NA	TRBJ2-1	TGTGCCAGCAGTGAACGCGGGGGCTACAATGAGCAGTTCTTC	CASSERGGYNEQFF
TRBV19	TRBD1	13	NA	TRBJ1-5	TGTGCCAGTAGGATAACAGGGGTTCAGCCCCAGCATTTT	CASRITGVQPQHF
TRBV16	NA	13	NA	TRBJ1-4	TGTGCCAGCAGCCAACGTTCGGGGGAAAAACTGTTTTTT	CASSQRSGEKLFF
TRBV29-1	NA	14	NA	TRBJ1-2	TGCAGCGTTGAAGGGGGAGTTCGGTTGCAGGGCTACACCTTC	CSVEGGVRLQGYTF
TRBV3-1/TRBV3-2	NA	19	NA	TRBJ2-2	TGTGCCAGCAGCCCACAAGGCATGGCCGCGAGCGCTTTGAGCGGGGAGCTGTTTTTT	CASSPQGMAASALSGELFF
TRBV6-5	NA	14	few	TRBJ2-7	TGTGCCAGCAGTTTCACAATTTCTACCTACGAGCAGTACTTC	CASSFTISTYEQYF
TRBV30	NA	13	NA	TRBJ1-1	TGTGCCTGGAGTGAGGGGGTGAACACTGAAGCTTTCTTT	CAWSEGVNTEAFF
TRBV5-1	NA	13	NA	TRBJ2-2	TGCGCCAGCAGCTTGTCCTACACCGGGGAGCTGTTTTTT	CASSLSYTGELFF
TRBV6-6	NA	11	NA	TRBJ1-6	TGTGCCAGCAGCAGCAATTCACCCCTCCACTTT	CASSSNSPLHF
TRBV7-2	NA	15	NA	TRBJ2-1	TGTGCCAGCAGCTTAGGAATCGGTGCCTACAATGAGCAGTTCTTC	CASSLGIGAYNEQFF
TRBV19	NA	15	NA	TRBJ2-1	TGTGCCAGTAGTATAGGTGAGGGGGACTACAATGAGCAGTTCTTC	CASSIGEGDYNEQFF
TRBV27	NA	16	NA	TRBJ2-7	TGTGCCAGCAGTCCCACCCTGGGGGGGGGCCTATACGAGCAGTACTTC	CASSPTLGGGLYEQYF
TRBV2	NA	17	NA	TRBJ1-6	TGTGCCAGCAGTGGGGGGGGCCAGAGCTCCTATAATTCACCCCTCCACTTT	CASSGGGQSSYNSPLHF
TRBV13	NA	19	NA	TRBJ2-1	TGTGCCAGCAGCCCCGCCATTATGGGTACGGCGAGCTCCTACAATGAGCAGTTCTTC	CASSPAIMGTASSYNEQFF
TRBV6-5	TRBD1	13	NA	TRBJ1-1	TGTGCCAGCAGGAGACAGGGGAACACTGAAGCTTTCTTT	CASRRQGNTEAFF
TRBV3-1/TRBV3-2	TRBD1	16	NA	TRBJ2-7	TGTGCCAGCAGCCAAACTGCCGGGACAGGGGGTACAGAGCAGTACTTC	CASSQTAGTGGTEQYF
TRBV12-5	NA	17	NA	TRBJ2-7	TGTGCTAGTGGTTTGGTACAAGTCGGACTTCCACCCTACGAGCAGTACTTC	CASGLVQVGLPPYEQYF
TRBV14	TRBD1	23	NA	TRBJ2-4	TGTGCCAGCAGCCACACGGGGATCGTGACGGAAAGACAGGGGTCACTAGCCAAAAACATTCAGTACTTC	CASSHTGIVTERQGSLAKNIQYF
TRBV2	TRBD1	15	once	TRBJ1-6	TGTGCCAGCAGGAGGAGAGGGGGCAGTGGTTCACCCCTCCACTTT	CASRRRGGSGSPLHF
TRBV5-6	NA	16	once	TRBJ2-4	TGTGCCAGCAGCTTGGCCGTAGGCCAAGCCAAAAACATTCAGTACTTC	CASSLAVGQAKNIQYF
TRBV5-5	NA	16	NA	TRBJ2-7	TGTGCCAGCAGCTTCCAGGGACTCCCGAGCTCCTACGAGCAGTACTTC	CASSFQGLPSSYEQYF
TRBV19	NA	13	NA	TRBJ1-1	TGTGCCAGTAGTGTTCAGATGAACACTGAAGCTTTCTTT	CASSVQMNTEAFF
TRBV10-3	TRBD2	16	NA	TRBJ2-5	TGTGCCATCAGTCCGACTAGCGGGGCAACACAAGAGACCCAGTACTTC	CAISPTSGATQETQYF
TRBV4-2	NA	14	NA	TRBJ1-2	TGTGCCAGCCGCTCACGGACGGTAAACTATGGCTACACCTTC	CASRSRTVNYGYTF
TRBV6-6	NA	15	NA	TRBJ1-1	TGTGCCAGCAGTTACGACGGCAGTTCGAACACTGAAGCTTTCTTT	CASSYDGSSNTEAFF
TRBV19	NA	14	NA	TRBJ2-1	TGTGCCAGTAGTATAGGAATCCCCCCCAATGAGCAGTTCTTC	CASSIGIPPNEQFF
TRBV12-3/TRBV12-4	NA	13	NA	TRBJ1-1	TGTGCCAGCAGTTTCGGGGGAAACACTGAAGCTTTCTTT	CASSFGGNTEAFF
TRBV9	NA	13	NA	TRBJ1-1	TGTGCCAGCAGCGTCGCGGTTCGAGGTGAAGCTTTCTTT	CASSVAVRGEAFF
TRBV30	TRBD1	15	NA	TRBJ1-5	TGTGCCTGGAGTGTTAACAGGGGGGGCAATCAGCCCCAGCATTTT	CAWSVNRGGNQPQHF
TRBV19	NA	15	NA	TRBJ1-5	TGTGCCAGTAGTAGTTCCGGGGGTGGCAATCAGCCCCAGCATTTT	CASSSSGGGNQPQHF
TRBV6-5	NA	16	NA	TRBJ1-4	TGTGCCAGCAGTTACGCCCTAGTAGGTCTCGGTGAAAAACTGTTTTTT	CASSYALVGLGEKLFF
TRBV28	NA	13	NA	TRBJ1-5	TGTGCCAGCAGGGTAGGGGGGCCCCAGCCCCAGCATTTT	CASRVGGPQPQHF